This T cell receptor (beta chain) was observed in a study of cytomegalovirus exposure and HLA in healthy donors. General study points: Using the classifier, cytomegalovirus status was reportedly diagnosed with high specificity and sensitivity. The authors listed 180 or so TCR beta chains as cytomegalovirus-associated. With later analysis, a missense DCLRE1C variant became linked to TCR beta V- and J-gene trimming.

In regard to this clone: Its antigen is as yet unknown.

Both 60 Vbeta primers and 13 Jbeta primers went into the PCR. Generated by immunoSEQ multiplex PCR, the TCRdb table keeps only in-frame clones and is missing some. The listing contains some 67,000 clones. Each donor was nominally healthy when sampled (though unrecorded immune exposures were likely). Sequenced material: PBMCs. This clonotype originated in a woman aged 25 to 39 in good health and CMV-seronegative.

The CDR3 here is CATSRGGGLASGANVLTF. In nucleotides, the CDR3 is TGTGCCACCAGCAGAGGGGGGGGGCTAGCCTCTGGGGCCAACGTCCTGACTTTC. The rearrangement links TRBV15 to TRBJ2-6; D perhaps matches TRBD2 (7 bases). V was trimmed by 1 base and J by 0 bases, leaving 13 bases between them. Looked up from germline, CDR1 is LNHNV and CDR2 is YYDKDF (reference sequence). CDR3 length: 18 amino acids.